The 19 T cell receptor beta chains in this list originate from one sample, sequenced in a study of blood T cell repertoires in COVID-19. Using immunoSEQ multiplex PCR, the repertoire was profiled, and TCRdb retains in-frame clones only, with some absent. The table shows tens of thousands of clones, with around 84% occurring only once. The sample comprised peripheral blood. The receptors originated from a man aged 65 to 79 with acute or convalescent COVID-19.

This clone was detected only once. The V and J genes are TRBV5-8 and TRBJ2-7; TRBD2 agrees at 9 bases. The CDR3 length is 13 residues. V was pared by 9 bases and J by 6 bases, with 10 bases of the junction left unmatched. Germline V lookup: CDR1 SGHTS, CDR2 YDEGEE. The CDR3 is CATAGLAGPEQYF. The CDR3 DNA is TGTGCCACCGCGGGGCTAGCGGGACCCGAGCAGTACTTC.

V and J are TRBV18 and TRBJ1-1, with D maybe TRBD1 (5 bases). Germline assignment: CDR1 KGHSH and CDR2 LQKENI. CDR3 length: 14 residues. V gave up 4 bases and J gave up 4 bases, with 13 bases separating them. This chain's CDR3 is CASSQSGYSTEAFF. The CDR3 nucleotides read TGTGCCAGCTCACAATCAGGGTACTCCACTGAAGCTTTCTTT.

The rearrangement links TRBV11-2 to TRBJ1-1, with D possibly being TRBD1 (6 bases). CDR1 and CDR2 (germline): SGHAT, FQNNGV. V shed 0 bases and J shed 10 bases, with 15 bases lying between them. CDR3 length: 14 residues. The CDR3 region is CASSLDEARGGAFF. The CDR3 DNA follows: TGTGCCAGCAGCTTAGATGAAGCCAGGGGCGGAGCTTTCTTT.

The CDR3 reads CASSLGGADTQYF. Here the CDR3 DNA reads TGTGCCAGCAGCTTAGGTGGAGCGGATACGCAGTATTTT. This rearrangement joins TRBV7-2 to TRBJ2-3; no reliable D call. Trimming took 1 base from V and 6 from J, leaving 8 bases between them. The CDR3 is made up of 13 amino acids. The germline V gene encodes CDR1 SGHTA and CDR2 FQGNSA. Full variable domain (outside the CDR3, taken from reference TRBV7-2 and TRBJ2-3): GAGVSQSPSNKVTEKGKDVELRCDPISGHTALYWYRQSLGQGLEFLIYFQGNSAPDKSGLPSDRFSAERTGGSVSTLTIQRTQQEDSAVYLCASSLGGADTQYFGPGTRLTVL.

This clone has more than one count but fewer than ten. The chain has TRBV11-3 and TRBJ2-3; TRBD2 matches at 7 bases. The CDR3 spans 13 residues. V dropped 1 base and J dropped 10; count of bases not matched to a gene: 5. Germline values: CDR1 SGHNT, CDR2 YENEEA. This CDR3 is CASSLVSGRAQYF. The CDR3 coding sequence is TGTGCCAGCAGCTTAGTATCAGGGAGGGCGCAGTATTTT. Using reference TRBV11-3 and TRBJ2-3 for the parts outside the CDR3, the full variable domain is EAGVVQSPRYKIIEKKQPVAFWCNPISGHNTLYWYLQNLGQGPELLIRYENEEAVDDSQLPKDRFSAERLKGVDSTLKIQPAELGDSAVYLCASSLVSGRAQYFGPGTRLTVL.

In this sample, this clone turned up a few times. J is TRBJ1-4 and V is TRBV7-2; no clear D gene. This CDR3 has 15 residues. Germline V gives CDR1 SGHTA, CDR2 FQGNSA. V lost 2 bases, J lost 5 bases, and 12 bases lay in between. The CDR3, as DNA: TGTGCCAGCAGCTTATACGCACGGTCAAATGAAAAACTGTTTTTT. This codes for CASSLYARSNEKLFF.

This chain links TRBV27 with TRBJ1-2; D is ambiguous. Germline CDR1 reads MNHEY; CDR2 reads SMNVEV (reference sequence). CDR3 length: 13 amino acids. The V gene lost 2 bases and the J gene lost 3 bases, with 7 bases spanning the gap. The CDR3 loop reads CASSLKLHYGYTF. CDR3 coding DNA: TGTGCCAGCAGTTTAAAACTGCACTATGGCTACACCTTC.

The V gene is TRBV7-3, the J gene TRBJ1-2; maybe TRBD1 (5 bases). Germline CDR1 SGHTA, CDR2 FQGTGA. The CDR3 consists of 15 residues. Trimming shortened V by 2 bases and J by 4 bases, and 14 bases separated the two germline ends. CDR3 sequence: CASSLGGSSGYGYTF. Here the CDR3 DNA reads TGTGCCAGCAGCTTAGGGGGGTCTTCGGGCTATGGCTACACCTTC.

V is TRBV7-9 and J is TRBJ2-1; D uncertain. With 1 base removed from V and 6 bases from J, the gap between germline ends came to 13 bases. CDR1 and CDR2 from the germline V gene are SEHNR and FQNEAQ (reference sequence). This CDR3 comprises 15 residues. This CDR3 is CASSLVSRVGNEQFF. The CDR3 bases are TGTGCCAGCAGCTTAGTGTCTCGGGTCGGCAATGAGCAGTTCTTC.

This sequence joins TRBV19 and TRBJ2-2, with D possibly TRBD2 on 6 matching bases. The CDR3 contains 16 residues. The germline V gene has CDR1 LNHDA and CDR2 SQIVND (reference sequence). V lost 1 base and J 5 bases, leaving 14 bases between the germline ends. The CDR3 spells CASSIVAGTGTGELFF. The CDR3 region has the DNA TGTGCCAGTAGTATAGTGGCGGGAACGGGGACCGGGGAGCTGTTTTTT.

The chain links TRBV19 to TRBJ2-1; D is perhaps TRBD1 (5 bases). Trimming cost V 1 base and J 0 bases, with 7 bases left between them. CDR1 LNHDA and CDR2 SQIVND come from the germline V gene (reference sequence). The length of the CDR3 is 15 residues. DNA of the CDR3: TGTGCCAGTAGTATAGTTGGGGCCTCCTACAATGAGCAGTTCTTC. This sequence encodes CASSIVGASYNEQFF.

The genes are TRBV30 and TRBJ1-2; D unresolved. This CDR3 is 13 amino acids long. Trimming stripped 0 bases from V and 2 bases from J, with 7 bases between. Germline CDR1 is GTSNPN and CDR2 is SVGIG (reference sequence). The CDR3 nucleotides read TGTGCCTGGAGTGTTGGGCGAAACTATGGCTACACCTTC. As protein: CAWSVGRNYGYTF. Combining the CDR3 with reference TRBV30 and TRBJ1-2 gives the whole variable domain SQTIHQWPATLVQPVGSPLSLECTVEGTSNPNLYWYRQAAGRGLQLLFYSVGIGQISSEVPQNLSASRPQDRQFILSSKKLLLSDSGFYLCAWSVGRNYGYTFGSGTRLTVV.

This chain joins TRBV3-1 (or the pseudogene TRBV3-2) and TRBJ2-2; D might be TRBD2 (5 bases). The germline V and J ends were trimmed by 5 bases and 5 bases, with 24 bases remaining between them. The CDR3 sequence is 18 residues long. Germline CDR1 LGHDT, CDR2 YNNKEL (reference sequence). The CDR3 sequence: CASSYPVVPASGTGELFF. The CDR3 DNA reads TGTGCCAGCAGCTATCCAGTCGTCCCGGCTTCGGGGACCGGGGAGCTGTTTTTT.

The CDR3: CASSPGDYGYTF. The CDR3 nucleotides read TGCGCCAGCAGCCCAGGTGACTATGGCTACACCTTC. The chain uses TRBV4-3 and TRBJ1-2; D gene ambiguous. There are 12 residues in the CDR3. CDR1 and CDR2 (germline): LGHNA, YSLEER. Between the trimmed V and J ends, which lost 4 bases and 3 bases, there was a span of 6 bases.

The genes are TRBV19 and TRBJ1-4; D uncertain. V was cut by 2 bases and J by 0 bases, with 7 bases left in between. In germline, CDR1 is LNHDA, CDR2 SQIVND (reference sequence). The CDR3 runs to 15 residues. This CDR3 is CASSIWRATNEKLFF. CDR3 bases: TGTGCCAGTAGTATATGGCGGGCAACTAATGAAAAACTGTTTTTT.

The rearrangement joins TRBV27 to TRBJ2-7; 8 nucleotides align to TRBD2. V was clipped by 5 bases and J by 3 bases; unmatched bases: 9. There are 15 residues in the CDR3. CDR1 and CDR2 from the germline V gene are MNHEY and SMNVEV (reference sequence). The CDR3 DNA is TGTGCCAGCAGTGCATCCGGGACTAGTCGCTACGAGCAGTACTTC. Translated: CASSASGTSRYEQYF.

This sequence joins TRBV19 and TRBJ2-2; TRBD2 aligns across 11 bases. Germline V gives CDR1 LNHDA, CDR2 SQIVND (reference sequence). V shed 1 base, J shed 6 bases, and the junction held 4 bases outside the gene matches. This CDR3 region has 16 residues. The CDR3 region is CASSIVAGGPAGELFF. The CDR3 region has the DNA TGTGCCAGTAGTATAGTAGCGGGAGGGCCCGCCGGGGAGCTGTTTTTT.

CDR3 nucleotide sequence: TGTGCCAGCTCCCCGACAGGGGACACTGAAGCTTTCTTT. Encoded protein: CASSPTGDTEAFF. The chain combines TRBV18 with TRBJ1-1, with 8 bases lining up with TRBD1. Per the germline V gene, CDR1 is KGHSH and CDR2 is LQKENI. Trimming took 6 bases from V and 3 from J; bases not matched to a gene: 3. The length of the CDR3 is 13 residues.

This rearrangement joins TRBV7-9 to TRBJ2-7; TRBD2 agrees at 12 bases. The CDR3 runs to 16 residues. V lost 5 bases, J lost 6 bases, and 11 bases stayed unmatched. The germline V gene has CDR1 SEHNR and CDR2 FQNEAQ (reference sequence). CDR3 residues: CASSPPTSGRAGEQYF. CDR3 sequence (DNA): TGTGCCAGCAGCCCCCCGACTAGCGGGAGAGCAGGCGAGCAGTACTTC. The variable domain in full, completed from reference TRBV7-9 and TRBJ2-7, reads DTGVSQNPRHKITKRGQNVTFRCDPISEHNRLYWYRQTLGQGPEFLTYFQNEAQLEKSRLLSDRFSAERPKGSFSTLEIQRTEQGDSAMYLCASSPPTSGRAGEQYFGPGTRLTVT.